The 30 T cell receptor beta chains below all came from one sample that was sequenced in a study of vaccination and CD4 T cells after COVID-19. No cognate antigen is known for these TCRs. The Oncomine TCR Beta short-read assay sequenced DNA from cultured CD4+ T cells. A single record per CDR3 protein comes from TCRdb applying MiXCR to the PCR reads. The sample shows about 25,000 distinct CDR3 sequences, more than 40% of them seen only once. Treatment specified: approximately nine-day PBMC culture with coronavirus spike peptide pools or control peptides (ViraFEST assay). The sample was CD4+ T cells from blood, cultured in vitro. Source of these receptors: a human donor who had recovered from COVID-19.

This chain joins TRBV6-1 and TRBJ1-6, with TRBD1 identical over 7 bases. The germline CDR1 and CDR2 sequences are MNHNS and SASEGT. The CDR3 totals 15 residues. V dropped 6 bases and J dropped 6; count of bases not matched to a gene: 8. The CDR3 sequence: CASRKSDRVNSPLHF. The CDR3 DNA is TGTGCCAGCAGAAAATCTGACAGGGTTAATTCACCCCTCCACTTT.

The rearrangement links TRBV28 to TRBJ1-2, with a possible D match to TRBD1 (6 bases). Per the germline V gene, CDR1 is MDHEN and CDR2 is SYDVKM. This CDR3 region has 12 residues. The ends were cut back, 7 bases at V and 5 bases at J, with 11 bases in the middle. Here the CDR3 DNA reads TGTGCCAGCACCGGGACATTTTATGGCTACACCTTC. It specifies CASTGTFYGYTF.

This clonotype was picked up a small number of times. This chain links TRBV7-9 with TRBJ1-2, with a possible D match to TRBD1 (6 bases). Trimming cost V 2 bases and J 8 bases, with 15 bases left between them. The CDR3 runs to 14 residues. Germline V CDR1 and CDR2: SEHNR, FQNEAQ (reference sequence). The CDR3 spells CASSLQGTTGGYTF. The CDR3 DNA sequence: TGTGCCAGCAGCTTACAGGGGACCACGGGGGGCTACACCTTC.

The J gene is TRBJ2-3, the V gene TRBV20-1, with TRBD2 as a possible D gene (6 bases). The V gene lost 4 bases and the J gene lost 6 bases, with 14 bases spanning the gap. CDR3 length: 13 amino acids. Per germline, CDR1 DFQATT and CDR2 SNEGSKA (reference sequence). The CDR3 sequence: CSANGGPVDTQYF. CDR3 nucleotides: TGCAGTGCTAACGGGGGTCCCGTCGATACGCAGTATTTT.

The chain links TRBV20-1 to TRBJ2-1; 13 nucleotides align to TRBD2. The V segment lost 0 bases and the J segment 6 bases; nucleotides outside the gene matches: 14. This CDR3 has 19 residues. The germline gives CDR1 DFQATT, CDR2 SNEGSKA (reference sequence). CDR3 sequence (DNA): TGCAGTGCTAGAGATTGGGGACTAGCGGGATTTATCTTTGGCAATGAGCAGTTCTTC. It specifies CSARDWGLAGFIFGNEQFF.

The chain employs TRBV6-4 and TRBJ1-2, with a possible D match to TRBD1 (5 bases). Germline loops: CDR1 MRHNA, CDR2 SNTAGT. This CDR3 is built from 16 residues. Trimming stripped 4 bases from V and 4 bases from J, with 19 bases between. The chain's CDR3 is CASSVETALGSYGYTF. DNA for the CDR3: TGTGCCAGCAGTGTGGAGACAGCCCTTGGGTCCTATGGCTACACCTTC.

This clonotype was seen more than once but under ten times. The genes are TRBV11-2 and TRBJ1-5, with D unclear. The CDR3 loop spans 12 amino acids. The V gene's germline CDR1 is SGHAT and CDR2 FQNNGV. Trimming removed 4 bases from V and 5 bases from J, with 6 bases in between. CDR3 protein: CASSSDDQPQHF. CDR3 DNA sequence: TGTGCCAGCAGCTCAGACGATCAGCCCCAGCATTTT. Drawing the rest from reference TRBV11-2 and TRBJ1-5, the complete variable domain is EAGVAQSPRYKIIEKRQSVAFWCNPISGHATLYWYQQILGQGPKLLIQFQNNGVVDDSQLPKDRFSAERLKGVDSTLKIQPAKLEDSAVYLCASSSDDQPQHFGDGTRLSIL.

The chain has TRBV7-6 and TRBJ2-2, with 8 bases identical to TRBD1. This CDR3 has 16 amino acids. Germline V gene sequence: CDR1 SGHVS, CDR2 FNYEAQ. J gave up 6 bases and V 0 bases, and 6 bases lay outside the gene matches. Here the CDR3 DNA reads TGTGCCAGCAGCTTAGCGTTTCAGGGGGCGGCCGGGGAGCTGTTTTTT. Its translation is CASSLAFQGAAGELFF.

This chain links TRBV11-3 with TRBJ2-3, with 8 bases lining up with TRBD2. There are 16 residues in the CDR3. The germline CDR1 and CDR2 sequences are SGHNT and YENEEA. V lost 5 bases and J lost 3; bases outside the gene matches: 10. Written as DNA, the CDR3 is TGTGCCAGCAGCCCGGGGGGCGGGAGGCAAACAGATACGCAGTATTTT. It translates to CASSPGGGRQTDTQYF. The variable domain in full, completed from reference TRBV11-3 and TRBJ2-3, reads EAGVVQSPRYKIIEKKQPVAFWCNPISGHNTLYWYLQNLGQGPELLIRYENEEAVDDSQLPKDRFSAERLKGVDSTLKIQPAELGDSAVYLCASSPGGGRQTDTQYFGPGTRLTVL.

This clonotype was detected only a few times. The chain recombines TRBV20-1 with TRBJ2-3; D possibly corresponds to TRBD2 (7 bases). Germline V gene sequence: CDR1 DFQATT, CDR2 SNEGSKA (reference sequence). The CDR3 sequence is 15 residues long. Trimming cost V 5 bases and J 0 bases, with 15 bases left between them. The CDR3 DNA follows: TGCAGTGCTCCTAAGGGGGGGGGGAGCACAGATACGCAGTATTTT. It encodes CSAPKGGGSTDTQYF.

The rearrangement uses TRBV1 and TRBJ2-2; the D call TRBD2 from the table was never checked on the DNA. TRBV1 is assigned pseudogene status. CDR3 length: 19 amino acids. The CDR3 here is CTSSQDTPLAGDVCGELFF. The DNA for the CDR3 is TGCACCAGCAGCCAAGACACCCCACTAGCGGGGGACGTTTGCGGGGAGCTGTTTTTT.

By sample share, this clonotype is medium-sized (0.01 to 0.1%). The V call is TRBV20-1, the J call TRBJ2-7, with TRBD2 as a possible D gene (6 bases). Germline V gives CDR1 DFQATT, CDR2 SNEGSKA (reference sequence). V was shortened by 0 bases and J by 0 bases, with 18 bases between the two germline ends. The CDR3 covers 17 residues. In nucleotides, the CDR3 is TGCAGTGCTAGAGATTCAGGGTCCGGGAGAAGCTCCTACGAGCAGTACTTC. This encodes CSARDSGSGRSSYEQYF.

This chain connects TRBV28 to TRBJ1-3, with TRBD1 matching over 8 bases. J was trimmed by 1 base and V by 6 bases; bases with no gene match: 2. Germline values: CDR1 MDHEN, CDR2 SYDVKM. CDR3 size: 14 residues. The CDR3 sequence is CASSNRGSGNTIYF. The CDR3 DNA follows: TGTGCCAGCAGCAACAGGGGGTCTGGAAACACCATATATTTT.

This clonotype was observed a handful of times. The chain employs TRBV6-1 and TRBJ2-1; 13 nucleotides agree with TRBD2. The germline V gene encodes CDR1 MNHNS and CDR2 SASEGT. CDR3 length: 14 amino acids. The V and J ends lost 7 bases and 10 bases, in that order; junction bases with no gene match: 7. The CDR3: CASTFRTSGGEQFF. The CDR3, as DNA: TGTGCCAGCACCTTCAGGACTAGCGGGGGCGAGCAGTTCTTC.

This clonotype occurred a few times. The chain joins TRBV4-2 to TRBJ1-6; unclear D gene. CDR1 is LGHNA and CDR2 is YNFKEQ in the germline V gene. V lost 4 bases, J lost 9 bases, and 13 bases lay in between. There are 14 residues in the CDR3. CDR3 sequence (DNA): TGTGCCAGCAGCCCGGGAGGGCCGAGTTCACCCCTCCACTTT. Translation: CASSPGGPSSPLHF.

CDR3 in amino acids: CASSKGPSYGYTF. The DNA for the CDR3 is TGTGCCAGTAGCAAGGGACCGAGCTATGGCTACACCTTC. The chain links TRBV19 to TRBJ1-2; a possible D gene is TRBD1 (5 bases). CDR1 is LNHDA, CDR2 SQIVND, per germline (reference sequence). CDR3 length: 13 residues. V gave up 6 bases and J gave up 4 bases, with 12 bases separating them. Together with reference TRBV19 and TRBJ1-2, the CDR3 gives the full variable domain: DGGITQSPKYLFRKEGQNVTLSCEQNLNHDAMYWYRQDPGQGLRLIYYSQIVNDFQKGDIAEGYSVSREKKESFPLTVTSAQKNPTAFYLCASSKGPSYGYTFGSGTRLTVV.

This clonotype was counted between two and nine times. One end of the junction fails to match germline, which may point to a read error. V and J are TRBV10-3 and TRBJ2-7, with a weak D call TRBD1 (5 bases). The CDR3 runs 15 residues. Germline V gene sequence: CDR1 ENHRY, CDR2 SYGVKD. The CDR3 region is CASSDEVWQGDEQYF. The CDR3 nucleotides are TGTGCCAGCAGTGATGAGGTTTGGCAGGGTGACGAGCAGTACTTC.

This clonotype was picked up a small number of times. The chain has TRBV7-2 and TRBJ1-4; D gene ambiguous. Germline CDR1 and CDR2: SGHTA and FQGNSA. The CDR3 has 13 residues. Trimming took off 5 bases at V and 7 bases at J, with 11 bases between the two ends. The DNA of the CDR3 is TGTGCCAGCAGCCCCGCCGCATCTGAAAAACTGTTTTTT. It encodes CASSPAASEKLFF. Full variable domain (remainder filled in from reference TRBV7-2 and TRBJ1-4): GAGVSQSPSNKVTEKGKDVELRCDPISGHTALYWYRQSLGQGLEFLIYFQGNSAPDKSGLPSDRFSAERTGGSVSTLTIQRTQQEDSAVYLCASSPAASEKLFFGSGTQLSVL.

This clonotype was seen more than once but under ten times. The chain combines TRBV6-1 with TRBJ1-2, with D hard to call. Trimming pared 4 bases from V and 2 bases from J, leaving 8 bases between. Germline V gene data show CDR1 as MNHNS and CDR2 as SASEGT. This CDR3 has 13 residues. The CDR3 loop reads CASSVNSNYGYTF. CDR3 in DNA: TGTGCCAGCAGTGTTAACAGCAACTATGGCTACACCTTC.

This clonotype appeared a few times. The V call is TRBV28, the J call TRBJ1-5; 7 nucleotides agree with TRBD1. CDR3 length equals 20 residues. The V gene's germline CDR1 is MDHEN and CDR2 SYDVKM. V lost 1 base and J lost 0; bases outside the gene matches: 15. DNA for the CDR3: TGTGCCAGCAGTTTATCCTTTCATCTAGGACAGGTTTATAGCAATCAGCCCCAGCATTTT. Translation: CASSLSFHLGQVYSNQPQHF.

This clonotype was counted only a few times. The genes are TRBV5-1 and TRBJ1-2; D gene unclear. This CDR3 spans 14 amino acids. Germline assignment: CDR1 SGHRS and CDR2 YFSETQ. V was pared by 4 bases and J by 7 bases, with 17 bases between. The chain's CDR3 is CASSHPGSPGGYTF. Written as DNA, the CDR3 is TGCGCCAGCAGCCACCCCGGGAGCCCGGGTGGCTACACCTTC.

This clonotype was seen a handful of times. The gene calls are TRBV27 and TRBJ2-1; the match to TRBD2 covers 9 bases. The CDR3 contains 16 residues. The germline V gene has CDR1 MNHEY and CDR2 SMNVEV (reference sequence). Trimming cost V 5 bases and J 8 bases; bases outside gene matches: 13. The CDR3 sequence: CASSPRVGLAGHEQFF. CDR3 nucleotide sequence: TGTGCCAGCAGTCCCCGGGTAGGGCTAGCGGGACATGAGCAGTTCTTC.

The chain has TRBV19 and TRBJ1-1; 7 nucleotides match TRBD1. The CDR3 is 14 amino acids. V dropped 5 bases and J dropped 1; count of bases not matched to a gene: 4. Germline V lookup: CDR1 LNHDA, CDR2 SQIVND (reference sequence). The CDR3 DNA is TGTGCCAGTAGTCTACAGGGGCGGAACACTGAAGCTTTCTTT. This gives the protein CASSLQGRNTEAFF.

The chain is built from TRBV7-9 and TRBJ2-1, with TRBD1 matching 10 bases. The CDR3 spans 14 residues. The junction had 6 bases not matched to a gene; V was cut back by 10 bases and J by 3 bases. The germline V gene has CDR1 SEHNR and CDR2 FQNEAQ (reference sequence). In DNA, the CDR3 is TGTGCCATTACCGGGACAGGGGACTACAATGAGCAGTTCTTC. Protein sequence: CAITGTGDYNEQFF.

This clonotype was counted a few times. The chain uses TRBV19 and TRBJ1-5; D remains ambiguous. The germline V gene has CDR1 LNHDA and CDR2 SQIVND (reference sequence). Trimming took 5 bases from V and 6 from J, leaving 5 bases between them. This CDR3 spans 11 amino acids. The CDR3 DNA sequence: TGTGCCAGTAGTTCTGGTCAGCCCCAGCATTTT. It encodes CASSSGQPQHF. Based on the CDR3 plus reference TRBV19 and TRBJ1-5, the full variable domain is DGGITQSPKYLFRKEGQNVTLSCEQNLNHDAMYWYRQDPGQGLRLIYYSQIVNDFQKGDIAEGYSVSREKKESFPLTVTSAQKNPTAFYLCASSSGQPQHFGDGTRLSIL.

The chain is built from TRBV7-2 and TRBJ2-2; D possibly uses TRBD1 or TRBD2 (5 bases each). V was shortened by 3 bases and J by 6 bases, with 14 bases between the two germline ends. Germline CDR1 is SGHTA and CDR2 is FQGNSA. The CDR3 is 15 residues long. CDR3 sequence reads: CASSFTGTRAGELFF. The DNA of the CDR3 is TGTGCCAGCAGCTTCACAGGAACTAGGGCCGGGGAGCTGTTTTTT.

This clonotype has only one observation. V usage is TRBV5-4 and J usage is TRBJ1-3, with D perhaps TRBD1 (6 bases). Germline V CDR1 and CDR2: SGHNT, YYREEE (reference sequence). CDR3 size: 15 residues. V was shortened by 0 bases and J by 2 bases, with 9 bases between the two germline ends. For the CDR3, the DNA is TGTGCCAGCAGCTTGGGTAGGGGGACTGGAAACACCATATATTTT. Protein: CASSLGRGTGNTIYF.

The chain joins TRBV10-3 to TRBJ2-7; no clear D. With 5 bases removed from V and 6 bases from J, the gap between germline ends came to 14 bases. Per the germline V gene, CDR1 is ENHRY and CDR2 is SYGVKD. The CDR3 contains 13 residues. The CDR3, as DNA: TGTGCCATCAGTACCCAGACACCCTTCGAGCAGTACTTC. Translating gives CAISTQTPFEQYF.

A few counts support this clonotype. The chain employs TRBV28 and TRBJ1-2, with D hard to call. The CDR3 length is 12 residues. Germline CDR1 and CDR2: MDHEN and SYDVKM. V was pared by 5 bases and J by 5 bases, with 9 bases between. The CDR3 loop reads CASSRTTYGYTF. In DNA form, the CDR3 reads TGTGCCAGCAGTCGAACTACTTATGGCTACACCTTC.

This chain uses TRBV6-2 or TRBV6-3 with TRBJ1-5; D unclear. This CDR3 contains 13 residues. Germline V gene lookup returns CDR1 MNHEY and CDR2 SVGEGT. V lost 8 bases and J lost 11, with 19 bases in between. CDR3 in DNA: TGTGCCAGCCGACCCTCGGCCGAGAGTTCCCAGCATTTT. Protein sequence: CASRPSAESSQHF.